A single sample is the source of the 9 T cell receptor beta chains below, sequenced in a study of CD8 T cells in ankylosing spondylitis. Points from the study as a whole: A motif of eight highly homologous TCR beta variants was seen as apparently characteristic of ankylosing spondylitis blood.

TCRdb reprocessed the 5' RACE reads with MiXCR, giving one entry per CDR3 protein. Among roughly 670,000 distinct CDR3 sequences listed, around 19% were seen once. These receptors have no known antigen. The sequenced material came from blood, either unsorted or a sorted T cell fraction (not recorded which). The source of these receptors is a male donor with ankylosing spondylitis.

This clonotype showed up just a few times. The V call is TRBV12-3 or TRBV12-4, the J call TRBJ1-2; 12 positions match TRBD1. With V trimmed by 6 bases and J by 4 bases, 3 bases remained unmatched. The CDR3 sequence is 14 residues long. CDR3 DNA: TGTGCCAGCAGCGGGACAGGGGGCGCCTATGGCTACACCTTC. Its translation: CASSGTGGAYGYTF.

This chain joins TRBV6-5 and TRBJ1-5; 7 bases match TRBD1. V shed 7 bases, J shed 9 bases, and the junction held 12 bases outside the gene matches. Germline V gene data show CDR1 as MNHEY and CDR2 as SVGAGI. The CDR3 is 14 residues long. This chain's CDR3 is CASIIATGSGPQHF. CDR3 nucleotide sequence: TGTGCCAGCATTATAGCGACAGGGTCAGGGCCCCAGCATTTT.

The chain couples TRBV9 to TRBJ2-1; the D is unclear. Trimming removed 3 bases from V and 15 bases from J, with 13 bases in between. The CDR3 sequence is 11 residues long. CDR1 SGDLS and CDR2 YYNGEE come from the germline V gene. The CDR3 loop is CASSGRSRLFF. As DNA, the CDR3 is TGTGCCAGCAGCGGCAGGTCTAGGCTGTTCTTC.

Many counts were recorded for this clonotype. In DNA form, the CDR3 reads TGTGCCACCAGCCTCGACAGGGGTTCACCCCTCCACTTT. The encoded protein is CATSLDRGSPLHF. The chain couples TRBV15 to TRBJ1-6, with 8 bases that match TRBD1. CDR1 is LNHNV and CDR2 is YYDKDF in the germline V gene (reference sequence). Trimming removed 5 bases from V and 9 bases from J; junction bases left unmatched: 3. The CDR3 runs to 13 residues.

The V gene is TRBV10-2, the J gene TRBJ2-5; D possibly uses TRBD1 or TRBD2 (5 bases each). This CDR3 has 17 residues. V lost 1 base, J lost 3 bases, and 18 bases lay in between. CDR1 is WSHSY and CDR2 is SAAADI in the germline V gene. The CDR3 is CASSEFPSWGPKETQYF. The CDR3 DNA follows: TGCGCCAGCAGTGAGTTTCCTAGCTGGGGCCCCAAAGAGACCCAGTACTTC.

This clonotype was seen only a few times. The V and J genes are TRBV29-1 and TRBJ2-7; D unclear. The germline gives CDR1 SQVTM, CDR2 ANQGSEA. The CDR3 loop spans 12 amino acids. Trimming took off 1 base at V and 3 bases at J, with 7 bases between the two ends. The CDR3 bases are TGCAGCGTTGAAGCTCCAAACTACGAGCAGTACTTC. The encoded protein is CSVEAPNYEQYF.

The chain joins TRBV6-2 or TRBV6-3 to TRBJ2-2, with 7 positions matching TRBD2. V dropped 2 bases and J dropped 1; count of bases not matched to a gene: 7. The CDR3 spans 17 residues. Per germline, CDR1 MNHEY and CDR2 SVGEGT. The DNA of the CDR3 is TGTGCCAGCAGTTACGGGCCTAGCGGATGGAACACCGGGGAGCTGTTTTTT. Its translation: CASSYGPSGWNTGELFF.

J is TRBJ2-2 and V is TRBV27, with TRBD2 matching 12 bases. J was trimmed by 4 bases and V by 5 bases; bases with no gene match: 5. The germline CDR1 and CDR2 sequences are MNHEY and SMNVEV (reference sequence). There are 16 residues in the CDR3. CDR3 nucleotides: TGTGCCAGCAGTACGACTAGCGGGAGTGTCACCGGGGAGCTGTTTTTT. Protein product: CASSTTSGSVTGELFF.

This clonotype was seen more than once but under ten times. V and J are TRBV28 and TRBJ2-3; D perhaps matches TRBD1 (6 bases). The CDR3 length is 16 residues. V was cut by 1 base and J by 2 bases, with 13 bases left in between. Germline V gene lookup returns CDR1 MDHEN and CDR2 SYDVKM. CDR3 DNA: TGTGCCAGCAGTTTATACAGACAGGATTACACAGATACGCAGTATTTT. It codes for CASSLYRQDYTDTQYF. The whole variable domain, remainder taken from reference TRBV28 and TRBJ2-3, is DVKVTQSSRYLVKRTGEKVFLECVQDMDHENMFWYRQDPGLGLRLIYFSYDVKMKEKGDIPEGYSVSREKKERFSLILESASTNQTSMYLCASSLYRQDYTDTQYFGPGTRLTVL.